The table lists the clone carrying this T cell receptor (beta chain) with a count of one. This specimen belongs to a study of blood T cell repertoires in COVID-19. Looking at the study overall: Samples taken during acute and convalescent COVID-19 were collected in the United States, Italy and Spain. Sample material is recorded as cDNA or gDNA derived from T cells, B-cell-depleted T cells, or PBMCs.

The germline V gene has CDR1 LGHDT and CDR2 YNNKEL (reference sequence). V lost 0 bases and J 1 base, leaving 13 bases between the germline ends. The CDR3 extends over 17 amino acids. In the study's own analysis: Estimates of nucleated cell counts were drawn from the amplification of reference gene primers. Assay: immunoSEQ multiplex PCR; the TCRdb copy retains only in-frame clones and omits some. V and J calls and clone size are given by that table; D and trimming were obtained from the DNA. The sample has 70,000 or so clones, about 88% seen once. The rearrangement uses TRBV3-1 (or the pseudogene TRBV3-2) and TRBJ2-1, with D perhaps matching TRBD2 (7 bases). This TCR was recovered from a man aged 70 or older with active COVID-19. Sequenced input: peripheral blood. The CDR3 coding sequence is TGTGCCAGCAGCCAAGAAGGGGGGGGAGGGTCCTACAATGAGCAGTTCTTC. As protein: CASSQEGGGGSYNEQFF.